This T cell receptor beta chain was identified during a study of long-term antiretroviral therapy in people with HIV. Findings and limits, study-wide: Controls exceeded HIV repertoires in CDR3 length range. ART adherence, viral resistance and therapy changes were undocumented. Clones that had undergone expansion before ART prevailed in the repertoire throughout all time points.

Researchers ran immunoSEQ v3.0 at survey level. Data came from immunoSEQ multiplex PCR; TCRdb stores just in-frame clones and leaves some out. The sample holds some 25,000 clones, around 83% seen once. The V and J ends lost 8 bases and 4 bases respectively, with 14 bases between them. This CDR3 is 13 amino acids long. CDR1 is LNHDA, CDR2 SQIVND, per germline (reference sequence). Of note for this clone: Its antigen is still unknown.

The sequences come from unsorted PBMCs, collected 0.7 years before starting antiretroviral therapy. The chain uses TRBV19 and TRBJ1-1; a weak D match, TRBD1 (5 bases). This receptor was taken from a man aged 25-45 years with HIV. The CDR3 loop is CASLHFQGTEAFF. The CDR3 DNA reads TGTGCCAGTCTACATTTCCAGGGCACTGAAGCTTTCTTT.